This TCR beta chain was retrieved from a study of cytomegalovirus exposure and HLA in healthy donors. Points from the study as a whole: Later analysis showed TCR association rates varying by HLA locus, highest for DRB1 and lowest for HLA-C.

Per germline, CDR1 SGDLS and CDR2 YYNGEE. The junction had 11 bases not matched to a gene; V was cut back by 3 bases and J by 0 bases. The CDR3 has 17 amino acids. PCR was performed using 60 Vbeta and 13 Jbeta primers. Assay: immunoSEQ multiplex PCR; the TCRdb copy retains only in-frame clones and omits some. This sample has 150,000 to 200,000 clones, with approximately 78% found just once. About this clone: Antigen: not known.

Sequenced input: PBMCs. The V gene is TRBV9, the J gene TRBJ1-1, with 7 positions matching TRBD1. The receptor comes from a woman in her late teens or twenties in good health and CMV-seronegative. The CDR3, as DNA: TGTGCCAGCAGCGCTCCGGGACAGCTAGACATGAACACTGAAGCTTTCTTT. Its translation is CASSAPGQLDMNTEAFF.